This T cell receptor beta chain was found in a study of shared clonotypes between healthy human individuals. Study background: CD8 memory received one plate per donor, CD8 naive two, CD4 memory three and CD4 naive three.

To note about this clone: The target antigen is unknown.

Data came from immunoSEQ multiplex PCR; TCRdb stores just in-frame clones and leaves some out. Of some 2.3 million clones in the sample, 85% to 95% were seen once. Study results and caveats: Generation probability values for non-shared clonotypes were lower than those for clonotypes shared by all four donors.

The sample was naive CD4+ T cells from PBMCs. Subset meaning: CD45RA+ positively selected. The receptor was isolated from a man aged 18 to 29 in good health. Some clones in this sample may be carry-over from other donors' samples.

The CDR3 loop is CASSVGQLNTEAFF. In DNA, the CDR3 is TGTGCCAGCAGTGTGGGACAATTGAACACTGAAGCTTTCTTT. The J gene is TRBJ1-1, the V gene TRBV5-5; D perhaps matches TRBD1 (6 bases). The CDR3 has 14 amino acids. V was clipped by 5 bases and J by 0 bases, with 11 bases between them. Per germline, CDR1 SGHKS and CDR2 YYEKEE (reference sequence). Using reference TRBV5-5 and TRBJ1-1 for the parts outside the CDR3, the full variable domain is DAGVTQSPTHLIKTRGQQVTLRCSPISGHKSVSWYQQVLGQGPQFIFQYYEKEERGRGNFPDRFSARQFPNYSSELNVNALLLGDSALYLCASSVGQLNTEAFFGQGTRLTVV.